Included here is one T cell receptor (beta chain) sequence, with context. The authors' processing: By means of reference gene primer amplification, nucleated cell counts were estimated. Clones were read by immunoSEQ multiplex PCR, and TCRdb kept only the in-frame ones, dropping some. V and J calls and clone size are given by that table; D and trimming were obtained from the DNA. The table lists 250,000 to 300,000 clones, 91% of them singletons. Those who participated ranged in age from about 18 to 89 years and resided in 20 to 30 US areas. The data stem from a study of blood T cell repertoires in COVID-19. About the study: There were acute and convalescent COVID-19 samples, and they came from the United States, Italy and Spain.

The CDR3 length is 13 residues. Trimming cost V 1 base and J 5 bases, with 7 bases left between them. Sequenced material: PBMCs or T cells enriched from blood (not recorded which). The chain employs TRBV12-3 or TRBV12-4 and TRBJ2-3; unclear D gene. This clonotype was obtained from a human donor in a cohort exposed to, infected with or recovered from COVID-19 (not recorded which). The donor label of this sample is uncertain. The CDR3 here is CASSLVRQDTQYF. The DNA for the CDR3 is TGTGCCAGCAGTTTAGTCAGGCAAGATACGCAGTATTTT.